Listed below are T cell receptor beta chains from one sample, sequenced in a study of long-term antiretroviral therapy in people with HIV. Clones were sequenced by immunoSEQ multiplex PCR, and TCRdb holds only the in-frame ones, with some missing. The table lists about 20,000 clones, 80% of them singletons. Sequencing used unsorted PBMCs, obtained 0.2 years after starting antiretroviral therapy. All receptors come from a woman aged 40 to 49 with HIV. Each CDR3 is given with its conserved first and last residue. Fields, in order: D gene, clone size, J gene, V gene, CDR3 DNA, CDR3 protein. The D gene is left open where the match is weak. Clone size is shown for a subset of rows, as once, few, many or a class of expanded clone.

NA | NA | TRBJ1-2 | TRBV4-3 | TGCGCCAGCAGCCAAGAAAGGCAGATGAAAGCCGATGACTATGGCTACACCTTC | CASSQERQMKADDYGYTF
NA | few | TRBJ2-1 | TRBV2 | TGTGCCAGCAGCGGGGCTGGAGGTCAAATTCTGTTAGAGCAGTTCTTC | CASSGAGGQILLEQFF
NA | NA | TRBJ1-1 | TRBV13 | TGTGCCAGCAGCGAGGACAGCGTGAACACTGAAGCTTTCTTT | CASSEDSVNTEAFF
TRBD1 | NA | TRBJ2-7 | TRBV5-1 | TGCGCCAGCAGCTCGACCCGGGGACAGGGGGATTCCTACGAGCAGTACTTC | CASSSTRGQGDSYEQYF
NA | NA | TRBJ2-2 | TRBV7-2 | TGTGCCAGCAGCTTAGATTGGACTACCGGGGAGCTGTTTTTT | CASSLDWTTGELFF
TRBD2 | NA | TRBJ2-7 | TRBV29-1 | TGCAGCGTTGGGGGAGGGACGAAACCCTCCTACGAGCAGTACTTC | CSVGGGTKPSYEQYF
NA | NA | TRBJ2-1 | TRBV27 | TGTGCCAGCAGTTCGAGCGGCAGCTCCTACAATGAGCAGTTCTTC | CASSSSGSSYNEQFF
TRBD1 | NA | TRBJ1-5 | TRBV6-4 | TGTGCCAGCAGTTCGGACAGGGGGTATAGCAATCAGCCCCAGCATTTT | CASSSDRGYSNQPQHF
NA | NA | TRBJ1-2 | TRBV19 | TGTGCCAGTAGTCCGGGCGGCAAAAGAAACTATGGCTACACCTTC | CASSPGGKRNYGYTF
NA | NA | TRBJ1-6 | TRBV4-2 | TGTGCCAGCAGCCAAGACGCCCTCGGGAATTCACCCCTCCACTTT | CASSQDALGNSPLHF
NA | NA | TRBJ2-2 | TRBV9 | TGTGCCAGCAGCGTGAGACCTCGTGGAAGGCTGGACACCGGGGAGCTGTTTTTT | CASSVRPRGRLDTGELFF
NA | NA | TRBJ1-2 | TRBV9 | TGTGCCAGCAGCGTAGATTGGACATCCTATGGCTACACCTTC | CASSVDWTSYGYTF
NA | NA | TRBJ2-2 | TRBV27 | TGTGCCAGCAGCCTGACTGACACCGGGGAGCTGTTTTTT | CASSLTDTGELFF
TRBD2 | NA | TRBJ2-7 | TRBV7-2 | TGTGCCAGCAGCTTAGGGGGGGGCTCCTACGAGCAGTACTTC | CASSLGGGSYEQYF
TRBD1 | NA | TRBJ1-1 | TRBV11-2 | TGTGCCAGCAGCTTGCACCCCCAGGGGGCGTACACTGAAGCTTTCTTT | CASSLHPQGAYTEAFF
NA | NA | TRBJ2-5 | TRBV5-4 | TGTGCCAGCAGCTTGGTCCCGGGGGCTATAGAGACCCAGTACTTC | CASSLVPGAIETQYF
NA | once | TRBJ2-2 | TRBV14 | TGTGCCAGCAGCCAACGCGGTACCGGGGAGCTGTTTTTT | CASSQRGTGELFF
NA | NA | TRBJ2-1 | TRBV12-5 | TGTGCTAGTGGTACCGGTTGGGGGGAGACCCGAAGTGAGCAGTTCTTC | CASGTGWGETRSEQFF
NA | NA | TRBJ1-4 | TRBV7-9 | TGTGCCAGCAGCCTAGGGGGTCGGGAAAAACTGTTTTTT | CASSLGGREKLFF
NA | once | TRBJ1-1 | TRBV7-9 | TGTGCCAGCAGCCTTTGGACCCAAGACGCTGAAGCTTTCTTT | CASSLWTQDAEAFF
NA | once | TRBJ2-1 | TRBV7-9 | TGTGCCAGCAGCTTAGTAGGAGACCCTATTAATGAGCAGTTCTTC | CASSLVGDPINEQFF
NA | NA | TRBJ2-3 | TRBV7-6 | TGTGCCAGCAGCTTAGTCCCTAGCACAGATACGCAGTATTTT | CASSLVPSTDTQYF
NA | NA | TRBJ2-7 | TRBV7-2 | TGTGCCAGCACCCTTTTCACGGACGGCCTCTACGAGCAGTACTTC | CASTLFTDGLYEQYF
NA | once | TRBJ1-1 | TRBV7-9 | TGTGCCAGCAGCTCAAATCCCCAGACAGTCATGAACACTGAAGCTTTCTTT | CASSSNPQTVMNTEAFF
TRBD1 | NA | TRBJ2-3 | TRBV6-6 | TGTGCCAGCAGTCCCGGGAAACAGGGGGCAGGAGATACGCAGTATTTT | CASSPGKQGAGDTQYF
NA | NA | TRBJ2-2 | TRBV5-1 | TGCGCCAGCAGCTGGGAACGTGGGGTTAACACCGGGGAGCTGTTTTTT | CASSWERGVNTGELFF
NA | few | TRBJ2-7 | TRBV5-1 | TGCGCCAGCAGCACCTGGTGGGGAGACTCCTACGAGCAGTACTTC | CASSTWWGDSYEQYF
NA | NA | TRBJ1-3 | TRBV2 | TGTGCCAGCAGTGTCGGACGCTCTAGCACTGGAAACACCATATATTTT | CASSVGRSSTGNTIYF
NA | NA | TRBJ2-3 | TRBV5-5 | TGTGCCAGCAGCGTCCCGACTGCGGATACGCAGTATTTT | CASSVPTADTQYF